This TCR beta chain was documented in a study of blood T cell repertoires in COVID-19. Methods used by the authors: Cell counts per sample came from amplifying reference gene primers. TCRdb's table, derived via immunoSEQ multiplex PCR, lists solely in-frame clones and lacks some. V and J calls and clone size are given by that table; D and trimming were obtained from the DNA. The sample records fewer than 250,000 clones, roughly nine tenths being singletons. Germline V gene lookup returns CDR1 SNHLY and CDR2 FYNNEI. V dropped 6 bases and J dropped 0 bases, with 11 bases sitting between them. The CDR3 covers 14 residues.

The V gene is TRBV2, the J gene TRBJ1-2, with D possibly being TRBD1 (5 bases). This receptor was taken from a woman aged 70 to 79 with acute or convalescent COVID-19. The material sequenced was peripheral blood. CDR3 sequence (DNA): TGTGCCAGCAGCCAGAGACAGACTAACTATGGCTACACCTTC. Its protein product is CASSQRQTNYGYTF.